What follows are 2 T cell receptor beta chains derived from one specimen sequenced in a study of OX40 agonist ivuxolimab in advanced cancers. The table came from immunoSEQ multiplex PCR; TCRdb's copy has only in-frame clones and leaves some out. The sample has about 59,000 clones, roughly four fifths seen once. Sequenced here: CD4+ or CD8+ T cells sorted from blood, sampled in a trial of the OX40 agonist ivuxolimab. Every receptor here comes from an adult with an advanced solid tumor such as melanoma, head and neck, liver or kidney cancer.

The CDR3 is CASSLETVSNEKLFF. The CDR3 DNA reads TGTGCCAGCAGCTTAGAGACAGTTTCTAATGAAAAACTGTTTTTT. The chain uses TRBV7-9 and TRBJ1-4; possibly TRBD1 for D (5 bases). The germline gives CDR1 SEHNR, CDR2 FQNEAQ (reference sequence). Trimming took 1 base from V and 3 from J, leaving 9 bases between them. The CDR3 covers 15 residues.

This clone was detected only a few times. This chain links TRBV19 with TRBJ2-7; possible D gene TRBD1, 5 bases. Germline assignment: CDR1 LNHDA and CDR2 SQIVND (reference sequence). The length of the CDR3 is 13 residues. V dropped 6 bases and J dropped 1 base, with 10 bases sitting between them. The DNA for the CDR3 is TGTGCCAGTAGCATCAGGGTATCCTACGAGCAGTACTTC. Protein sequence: CASSIRVSYEQYF. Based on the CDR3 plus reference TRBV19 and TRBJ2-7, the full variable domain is DGGITQSPKYLFRKEGQNVTLSCEQNLNHDAMYWYRQDPGQGLRLIYYSQIVNDFQKGDIAEGYSVSREKKESFPLTVTSAQKNPTAFYLCASSIRVSYEQYFGPGTRLTVT.